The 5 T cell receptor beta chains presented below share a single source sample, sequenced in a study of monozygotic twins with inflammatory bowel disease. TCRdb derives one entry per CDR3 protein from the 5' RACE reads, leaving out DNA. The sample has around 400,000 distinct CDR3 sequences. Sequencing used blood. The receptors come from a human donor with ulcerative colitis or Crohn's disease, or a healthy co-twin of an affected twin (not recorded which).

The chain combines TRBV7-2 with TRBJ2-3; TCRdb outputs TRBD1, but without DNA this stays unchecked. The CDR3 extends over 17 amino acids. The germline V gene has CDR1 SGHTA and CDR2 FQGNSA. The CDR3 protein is CASSHFPLGAGTDTQYF.

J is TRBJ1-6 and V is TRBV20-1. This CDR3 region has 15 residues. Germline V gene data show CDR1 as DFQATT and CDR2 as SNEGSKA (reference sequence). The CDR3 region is CSARTESSYNSPLHF.

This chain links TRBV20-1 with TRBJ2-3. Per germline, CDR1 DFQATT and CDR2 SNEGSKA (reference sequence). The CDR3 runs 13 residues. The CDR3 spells CSARRSHTDTQYF.

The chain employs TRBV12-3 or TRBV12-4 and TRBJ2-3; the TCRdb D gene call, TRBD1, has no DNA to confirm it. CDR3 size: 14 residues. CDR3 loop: CATNEGASIDTQYF.

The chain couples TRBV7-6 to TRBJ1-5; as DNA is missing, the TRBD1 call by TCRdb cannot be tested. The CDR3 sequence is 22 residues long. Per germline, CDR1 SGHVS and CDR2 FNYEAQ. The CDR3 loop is CASSQTRWVYFRGDLSNQPQHF.